Below, 15 T cell receptor beta chains from the same sample are listed, as sequenced in a study of tumor-infiltrating lymphocytes in primary liver carcinoma. TCR beta cDNA came from 400 to 500 ng total RNA, primed with a constant-region primer. Three nested multiplex PCR rounds, a slightly modified ARM-PCR, produced the libraries for TCR beta. The study ran its first two PCR rounds for approximately 10 cycles each, using TRBV1-TRBV30 forward primers and a C-beta reverse primer. TCRdb used MiXCR to reprocess the multiplex PCR reads, holding one entry per CDR3 protein. The sample holds about 330,000 distinct CDR3 sequences; less than 65% are singletons and the top ten take 5% to 6.5%. For blood RNA, unsorted whole blood served as the source, and germline DNA was extracted too. What was sequenced was peripheral blood. The receptors here all came from a man in his forties with primary liver carcinoma and hepatitis B virus infection.

Details on this clonotype: The junction and the germline gene differ at one end; a read error may be behind it. The gene calls are TRBV11-1 and TRBJ2-1; 7 bases line up with TRBD2. Germline V gene lookup returns CDR1 SGHAT and CDR2 FQDESV (reference sequence). This CDR3 is built from 14 residues. CDR3 nucleotide sequence: TGTGCCGGCAGCTTAGATAGGGAGGGCAATGAGCAGGTCTTC. Amino acids: CAGSLDREGNEQVF. The full variable domain, rest sourced from reference TRBV11-1 and TRBJ2-1, is EAEVAQSPRYKITEKSQAVAFWCDPISGHATLYWYRQILGQGPELLVQFQDESVVDDSQLPKDRFSAERLKGVDSTLKIQPAELGDSAMYLCAGSLDREGNEQVFGPGTRLTVL.

This rearrangement joins TRBV29-1 to TRBJ1-1, with D unclear. Germline loops: CDR1 SQVTM, CDR2 ANQGSEA. Trimming stripped 6 bases from V and 4 bases from J, with 15 bases between. This CDR3 is built from 13 residues. CDR3 DNA sequence: TGCAGCGTCGGCTTCGGCCTGAGCACTGAAGCTTTCTTT. Protein: CSVGFGLSTEAFF.

In nucleotides, the CDR3 is TGTGCCAGCAATAGGGGACACCGGCTACCCTACGAGCAGTACTTC. Its translation: CASNRGHRLPYEQYF. This sequence joins TRBV6-2 or TRBV6-3 and TRBJ2-7, with D possibly TRBD1 on 6 matching bases. This CDR3 comprises 15 residues. Deletions cut 7 bases from V and 2 bases from J, with 18 bases between. Germline V gene lookup returns CDR1 MNHEY and CDR2 SVGEGT.

Concerning this clonotype itself: A much larger clone differs by one base, so this may be a read error. This sequence joins TRBV6-5 and TRBJ2-7, with D possibly matching TRBD1 (6 bases). The length of the CDR3 is 13 residues. CDR1 is MNHEY and CDR2 is SVGAGI in the germline V gene. This CDR3 is CARSYDRSAWQYF. The DNA for the CDR3 is TGTGCCAGGAGTTACGACAGGTCAGCCTGGCAGTACTTC.

There are many counts of this clonotype. CDR3 amino acids: CASSPLRETSGSLNTGELFF. For the CDR3, the DNA is TGTGCCAGCAGCCCACTGCGTGAGACTAGCGGGAGTTTAAACACCGGGGAGCTGTTTTTT. The rearrangement uses TRBV4-2 and TRBJ2-2, with TRBD2 identical over 12 bases. Trimming cost V 4 bases and J 2 bases; bases outside gene matches: 14. CDR3 size: 20 residues. Per germline, CDR1 LGHNA and CDR2 YNFKEQ.

The chain joins TRBV28 to TRBJ1-1; maybe TRBD1 (5 bases). Trimming took 3 bases from V and 8 from J, leaving 10 bases between them. Germline-derived CDR1 and CDR2 are MDHEN and SYDVKM. CDR3 length: 12 amino acids. The CDR3 protein is CASSFLNREAFF. The CDR3 DNA reads as TGTGCCAGCAGTTTTCTGAACAGGGAAGCTTTCTTT.

In the case of this clonotype: The germline gene is not matched at one end of the junction; a read error may be the cause. This chain uses TRBV4-3 with TRBJ2-3; D might be TRBD2 (6 bases). Germline V gives CDR1 LGHNA, CDR2 YSLEER. The CDR3 runs to 15 residues. CDR3 loop: CSSIQDIGEVDTQYF. The DNA for the CDR3 is TGCTCCAGCATCCAAGATATAGGGGAGGTAGATACCCAGTATTTT.

This clonotype has at least ten counts. The chain is built from TRBV10-3 and TRBJ2-7; D is ambiguous. Per germline, CDR1 ENHRY and CDR2 SYGVKD. The CDR3 runs to 13 residues. Trimming cost V 3 bases and J 5 bases, with 11 bases left between them. The CDR3 sequence: CAISESRADEQYF. The CDR3 DNA sequence: TGTGCCATCAGTGAATCTAGGGCGGACGAGCAGTACTTC.

About this clonotype: A much larger clone differs by one base, so this may be a read error. The chain carries TRBV6-1 and TRBJ2-7, with no clear D. Trimming took off 7 bases at V and 3 bases at J, with 13 bases between the two ends. Germline V gives CDR1 MNHNS, CDR2 SASEGT. The CDR3 is made up of 13 amino acids. CDR3 region: CASKRRAYYEQYF. As DNA, the CDR3 is TGTGCCAGCAAGAGACGGGCTTACTACGAGCAGTACTTC.

This clonotype occurred once. The junction does not match germline at one end; this may be a read error. V gene TRBV12-3 or TRBV12-4 combines with J gene TRBJ2-3, with a weak D call TRBD2 (6 bases). The CDR3 extends over 15 amino acids. The chain's CDR3 is CASCLQAGSTDTQYF. In nucleotides, the CDR3 is TGTGCCAGCTGTTTACAAGCGGGTAGTACAGATACGCAGTATTTT.

V gene TRBV29-1 combines with J gene TRBJ2-7; D perhaps matches TRBD1 (6 bases). Trimming pared 8 bases from V and 2 bases from J, leaving 16 bases between. CDR1 and CDR2 (germline): SQVTM, ANQGSEA. The CDR3 has 13 amino acids. The CDR3 loop is CSPLTGRAYEQYF. CDR3 DNA: TGCAGCCCCCTCACAGGGCGAGCCTACGAGCAGTACTTC.

The chain carries TRBV14 and TRBJ2-3; 11 bases are shared with TRBD1. The CDR3 is 15 residues long. CDR1 SGHDN and CDR2 FVKESK come from the germline V gene. V lost 4 bases, J lost 7 bases, and 7 bases stayed unmatched. DNA for the CDR3: TGTGCCAGCAGCCTTCGGACAGGGGGCGCGAATACGCAGTATTTT. Translation gives CASSLRTGGANTQYF.

The chain recombines TRBV6-6 with TRBJ1-1; D possibly corresponds to TRBD1 (5 bases). The CDR3 has 15 amino acids. Germline CDR1 and CDR2: MNHNY and SVGAGI (reference sequence). V was shortened by 0 bases and J by 5 bases, with 13 bases between the two germline ends. This CDR3 reads CASSYSIGPGTEAFF. The CDR3 DNA reads as TGTGCCAGCAGTTACTCGATTGGCCCAGGGACTGAAGCTTTCTTT.

This clonotype was detected many times. The chain employs TRBV11-2 and TRBJ2-7; 7 positions match TRBD1. V shed 4 bases, J shed 5 bases, and the junction held 8 bases outside the gene matches. The V gene's germline CDR1 is SGHAT and CDR2 FQNNGV. This CDR3 has 14 amino acids. The CDR3 DNA follows: TGTGCCAGCAGCTCAGGGCAGGGGGTCAACGAGCAGTACTTC. Protein product: CASSSGQGVNEQYF.

The V and J genes are TRBV2 and TRBJ2-1; D is tentatively TRBD1 or TRBD2 (5 bases each). The V gene lost 6 bases and the J gene lost 5 bases, with 17 bases spanning the gap. CDR1 is SNHLY, CDR2 FYNNEI, per germline. The CDR3 loop spans 15 amino acids. The CDR3 coding sequence is TGTGCCAGCAGGCCCGTGACTGGGGGTAACAATGAGCAGTTCTTC. Protein product: CASRPVTGGNNEQFF.